This is a list of T cell receptor beta chains from one sample in a study of T cell changes during pregnancy in multiple sclerosis. Sequencing used immunoSEQ multiplex PCR; TCRdb keeps in-frame clones, though not all of them. Of roughly 67,000 clones in the sample, roughly nine tenths are singletons; the top ten hold over 1.3%. This specimen consisted of peripheral blood, obtained in the second trimester of pregnancy. The receptors here all came from a female donor with multiple sclerosis, enrolled in a pregnancy study. CDR3s include the opening cysteine and the closing phenylalanine or tryptophan. Each record gives: J gene, V gene, clone size, D gene, CDR3 DNA, CDR3 protein. A D gene is named only where the DNA matches it firmly. Clone size appears in some rows only: once, few, many, or a class for an expanded clone.

J gene: TRBJ1-1
V gene: TRBV14
clone size: -
D gene: TRBD1
CDR3 DNA: TGTGCCAGCAGCCAAATCAGGACAGGGCAGGGCACTGAAGCTTTCTTT
CDR3 protein: CASSQIRTGQGTEAFF

J gene: TRBJ1-5
V gene: TRBV30
clone size: -
D gene: -
CDR3 DNA: TGTGCCTGGAGTGTATTGGAGGGAAATCAGCCCCAGCATTTT
CDR3 protein: CAWSVLEGNQPQHF

J gene: TRBJ2-1
V gene: TRBV2
clone size: few
D gene: TRBD1
CDR3 DNA: TGTGCCAGCAGAGGGGACAGGGGGAGTGAGTTCTTC
CDR3 protein: CASRGDRGSEFF

J gene: TRBJ1-6
V gene: TRBV11-2
clone size: -
D gene: TRBD1
CDR3 DNA: TGTGCCAGCAGCCTACAATTTTGGGACAGGGGTTCGGATTCACCCCTCCACTTT
CDR3 protein: CASSLQFWDRGSDSPLHF

J gene: TRBJ1-1
V gene: TRBV11-2
clone size: -
D gene: TRBD1
CDR3 DNA: TGTGCCAGCAGCTACGGGACAGGGAACACTGAAGCTTTCTTT
CDR3 protein: CASSYGTGNTEAFF

J gene: TRBJ2-2
V gene: TRBV11-2
clone size: once
D gene: TRBD2
CDR3 DNA: TGTGCCAGCAGCGTACTAGCGGGGGGGAACACCGGGGAGCTGTTTTTT
CDR3 protein: CASSVLAGGNTGELFF

J gene: TRBJ2-5
V gene: TRBV29-1
clone size: once
D gene: TRBD2
CDR3 DNA: TGCAGCGTCGGACTAGCGGGTGGTGAGACCCAGTACTTC
CDR3 protein: CSVGLAGGETQYF

J gene: TRBJ2-2
V gene: TRBV10-3
clone size: once
D gene: -
CDR3 DNA: TGTGCCATCAGTGACCACTCGGACACCGGGGAGCTGTTTTTT
CDR3 protein: CAISDHSDTGELFF

J gene: TRBJ2-2
V gene: TRBV9
clone size: once
D gene: -
CDR3 DNA: TGTGCCAGCAGCGTAGACCCAGGGGTCAACACCGGGGAGCTGTTTTTT
CDR3 protein: CASSVDPGVNTGELFF

J gene: TRBJ1-2
V gene: TRBV11-1
clone size: -
D gene: TRBD1
CDR3 DNA: TGTGCCAGCAGTTCCGAATGGGACAGCTATGGCTACACCTTC
CDR3 protein: CASSSEWDSYGYTF

J gene: TRBJ2-7
V gene: TRBV5-1
clone size: few
D gene: TRBD1
CDR3 DNA: TGCGCCAGCAGAGGGACAGGGGGATCCTACGAGCAGTACTTC
CDR3 protein: CASRGTGGSYEQYF

J gene: TRBJ2-1
V gene: TRBV27
clone size: -
D gene: -
CDR3 DNA: TGTGCCAGCAGTCCCGGAGAGGGATGGGGATACAATGAGCAGTTCTTC
CDR3 protein: CASSPGEGWGYNEQFF

J gene: TRBJ2-1
V gene: TRBV20-1
clone size: -
D gene: -
CDR3 DNA: TGCAGTGCGGCTGACAATGAGCAGTTCTTC
CDR3 protein: CSAADNEQFF

J gene: TRBJ2-1
V gene: TRBV7-2
clone size: -
D gene: -
CDR3 DNA: TGTGCCAGCAGCTTCGGACTGAGCTCCTACAATGAGCAGTTCTTC
CDR3 protein: CASSFGLSSYNEQFF

J gene: TRBJ1-4
V gene: TRBV30
clone size: few
D gene: TRBD1
CDR3 DNA: TGTGCCTGGCGACAGGGGGCTAGTGAAAAACTGTTTTTT
CDR3 protein: CAWRQGASEKLFF

J gene: TRBJ1-4
V gene: TRBV5-8
clone size: -
D gene: -
CDR3 DNA: TGTGCCAGCAGCTTCGCCCTATTACAGGGCGGGGGTGAAAAACTGTTTTTT
CDR3 protein: CASSFALLQGGGEKLFF

J gene: TRBJ2-1
V gene: TRBV19
clone size: -
D gene: TRBD1
CDR3 DNA: TGTGCCAGTAGCGTACAGGGGGTCCTCAATGAGCAGTTCTTC
CDR3 protein: CASSVQGVLNEQFF

J gene: TRBJ1-2
V gene: TRBV2
clone size: -
D gene: TRBD1
CDR3 DNA: TGTGCCAGCAGTGTGGCAGGGGGTAACTATGGCTACACCTTC
CDR3 protein: CASSVAGGNYGYTF

J gene: TRBJ2-5
V gene: TRBV18
clone size: -
D gene: TRBD2
CDR3 DNA: TGTGCCAGCTCACCAGCCACTAGCGGACAAGAGACCCAGTACTTC
CDR3 protein: CASSPATSGQETQYF

J gene: TRBJ1-1
V gene: TRBV29-1
clone size: -
D gene: -
CDR3 DNA: TGCAGCGTTGAGGACAGTTTCACGAACACTGAAGCTTTCTTT
CDR3 protein: CSVEDSFTNTEAFF

J gene: TRBJ2-1
V gene: TRBV7-9
clone size: once
D gene: TRBD1
CDR3 DNA: TGTGCCAGCAGCCCACGACAGGGGGACTCCTACAATGAGCAGTTCTTC
CDR3 protein: CASSPRQGDSYNEQFF

J gene: TRBJ2-1
V gene: TRBV10-2
clone size: -
D gene: TRBD1
CDR3 DNA: TGCGCCAGCAACCAGGACAGGAGCTCCTACAATGAGCAGTTCTTC
CDR3 protein: CASNQDRSSYNEQFF

J gene: TRBJ2-7
V gene: TRBV7-9
clone size: -
D gene: TRBD2
CDR3 DNA: TGTGCCAGCTCACTCGGGGGGACTTTCCACGAGCAGTACTTC
CDR3 protein: CASSLGGTFHEQYF

J gene: TRBJ1-3
V gene: TRBV6-5
clone size: -
D gene: -
CDR3 DNA: TGTGCCAGCAGTTACGGCGGCTCTGGAAACACCATATATTTT
CDR3 protein: CASSYGGSGNTIYF

J gene: TRBJ2-1
V gene: TRBV6-4
clone size: -
D gene: TRBD2
CDR3 DNA: TGTGCCAGCAGTGAGACTAGCGGGGGGTCAAATGAGCAGTTCTTC
CDR3 protein: CASSETSGGSNEQFF

J gene: TRBJ1-5
V gene: TRBV2
clone size: -
D gene: -
CDR3 DNA: TGTGCCAGCAGTGAGGACAGAACTTACAATCAGCCCCAGCATTTT
CDR3 protein: CASSEDRTYNQPQHF

J gene: TRBJ1-6
V gene: TRBV12-5
clone size: -
D gene: -
CDR3 DNA: TGTGCTAGTGGTTTGGTTTTACAGAGCCGCAATTCACCCCTCCACTTT
CDR3 protein: CASGLVLQSRNSPLHF

J gene: TRBJ2-7
V gene: TRBV19
clone size: -
D gene: TRBD2
CDR3 DNA: TGTGCCAGCCGGGAGGAAGACGAGCAGTACTTC
CDR3 protein: CASREEDEQYF

J gene: TRBJ1-2
V gene: TRBV2
clone size: -
D gene: TRBD1
CDR3 DNA: TGTGCCAGCAGTGAAAATAGACAGGGTAACTATGGCTACACCTTC
CDR3 protein: CASSENRQGNYGYTF

J gene: TRBJ2-1
V gene: TRBV7-2
clone size: -
D gene: TRBD2
CDR3 DNA: TGTGCCAGCAGCACTAGCGGGAGGGCCGGCAATGAGCAGTTCTTC
CDR3 protein: CASSTSGRAGNEQFF

J gene: TRBJ1-5
V gene: TRBV19
clone size: -
D gene: -
CDR3 DNA: TGTGCCAGTAGTTATAGCAATCAGCCCCAGCATTTT
CDR3 protein: CASSYSNQPQHF

J gene: TRBJ1-2
V gene: TRBV6-5
clone size: -
D gene: -
CDR3 DNA: TGTGCCAGCAGTTACTCAGCCCACGATGGCTACACCTTC
CDR3 protein: CASSYSAHDGYTF

J gene: TRBJ1-1
V gene: TRBV6-1
clone size: -
D gene: -
CDR3 DNA: TGTGCCAGCAGTGAAGCGGGGCTTATGAACACTGAAGCTTTCTTT
CDR3 protein: CASSEAGLMNTEAFF

J gene: TRBJ2-7
V gene: TRBV28
clone size: -
D gene: -
CDR3 DNA: TGTGCCAGCAGTCGCCCACTATACACCTACGAGCAGTACTTC
CDR3 protein: CASSRPLYTYEQYF

J gene: TRBJ2-1
V gene: TRBV7-2
clone size: -
D gene: TRBD1
CDR3 DNA: TGTGCCAGCAGCAAACGTAAACAGGGGAATGAGCAGTTCTTC
CDR3 protein: CASSKRKQGNEQFF

J gene: TRBJ1-1
V gene: TRBV28
clone size: -
D gene: TRBD1
CDR3 DNA: TGTGCCAGCATATTTCCACCGGGACAGGGGAGCGTGAACACTGAAGCTTTCTTT
CDR3 protein: CASIFPPGQGSVNTEAFF

J gene: TRBJ2-5
V gene: TRBV4-1
clone size: -
D gene: -
CDR3 DNA: TGCGCCAGCAGCCAAGAATCTGACAGGATTCAAGAGACCCAGTACTTC
CDR3 protein: CASSQESDRIQETQYF

J gene: TRBJ1-1
V gene: TRBV18
clone size: -
D gene: TRBD1
CDR3 DNA: TGTGCCAGCTCACCTATAGAAGGGGGCGGGGAGACTGAAGCTTTCTTT
CDR3 protein: CASSPIEGGGETEAFF